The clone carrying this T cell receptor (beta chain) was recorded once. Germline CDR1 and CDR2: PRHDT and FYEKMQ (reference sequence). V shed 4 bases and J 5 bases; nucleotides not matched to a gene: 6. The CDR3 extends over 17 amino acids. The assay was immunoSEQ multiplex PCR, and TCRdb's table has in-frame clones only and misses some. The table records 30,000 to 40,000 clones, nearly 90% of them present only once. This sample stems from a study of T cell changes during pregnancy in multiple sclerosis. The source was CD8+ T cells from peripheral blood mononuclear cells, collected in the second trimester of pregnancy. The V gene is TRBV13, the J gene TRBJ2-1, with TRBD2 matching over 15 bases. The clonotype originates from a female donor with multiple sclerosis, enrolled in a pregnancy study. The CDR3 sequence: CASSSWTSGREDNEQFF. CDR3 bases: TGTGCCAGCAGCTCCTGGACTAGCGGGAGGGAAGACAATGAGCAGTTCTTC.